The present T cell receptor (beta chain) was sequenced within a study of shared clonotypes between healthy human individuals. Study-wide results and caveats: Estimated clonotype richness was generally higher in naive than memory subsets. Depth of sequencing was expected to influence donor clonotype sharing.

The germline V gene has CDR1 MNHEY and CDR2 SVGAGI. The CDR3 is 14 amino acids. V was cut by 0 bases and J by 4 bases, with 8 bases left in between. To note about this clone: What it binds is unknown.

Terminally differentiated effector memory CD45RA+ cells were excluded from the naive CD8 cells, which were CD45RO-negative and positively selected for CCR7. TCRdb's copy holds only in-frame clones and misses some; the assay was immunoSEQ multiplex PCR. The sample lists approximately 720,000 clones, approximately 90% seen once, with approximately 25% in the top ten. The sequence came from a young man in good health. The chain employs TRBV6-5 and TRBJ2-3; the D is unclear. Sequenced material: naive CD8+ T cells sorted from blood. CDR3 nucleotide sequence: TGTGCCAGCAGTTACTCTCCGAACGCAGATACGCAGTATTTT. Encoded protein: CASSYSPNADTQYF.